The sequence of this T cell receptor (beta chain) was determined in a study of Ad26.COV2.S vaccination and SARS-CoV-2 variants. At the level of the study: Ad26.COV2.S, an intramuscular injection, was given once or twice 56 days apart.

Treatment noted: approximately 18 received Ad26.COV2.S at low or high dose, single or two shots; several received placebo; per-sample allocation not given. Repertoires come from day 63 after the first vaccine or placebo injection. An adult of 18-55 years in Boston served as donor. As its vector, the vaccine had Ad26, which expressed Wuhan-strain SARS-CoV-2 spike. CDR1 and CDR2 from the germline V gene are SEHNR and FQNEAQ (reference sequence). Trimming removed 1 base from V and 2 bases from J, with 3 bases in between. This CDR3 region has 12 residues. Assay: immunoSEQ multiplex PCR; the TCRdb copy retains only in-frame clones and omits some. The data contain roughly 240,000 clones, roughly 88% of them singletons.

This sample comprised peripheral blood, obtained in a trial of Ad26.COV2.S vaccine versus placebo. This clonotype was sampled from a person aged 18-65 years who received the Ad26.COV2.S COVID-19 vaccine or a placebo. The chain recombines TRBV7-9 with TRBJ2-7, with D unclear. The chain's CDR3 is CASSLGTYEQYF. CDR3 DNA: TGTGCCAGCAGCTTAGGGACCTACGAGCAGTACTTC.